This T cell receptor (beta chain) was captured in a study of HIV-infected children after antiretroviral therapy interruption. Across the study: Most participating children were previously exposed to EBV and CMV. Interruption-arm samples span weeks 0, 12, interruption end (24 or 48), and about 3 years post-study.

CDR3 length: 14 amino acids. V lost 2 bases and J lost 0, with 7 bases in between. Per the germline V gene, CDR1 is MDHEN and CDR2 is SYDVKM. Treatment described: PENTA 11 planned treatment interruption arm or continuous ART arm. The study's findings and limits: After treatment interruption started, naive CD4+ CDR3 overlap across time points dropped. The Gini coefficient of naive CD4+ repertoires rose, returning to baseline by 3 years.

The TCR library was built from RNA with a 3' RACE protocol and unique molecular identifiers. TCRdb ran MiXCR on the 3' RACE reads and lists one entry per CDR3 protein. The table has around 16,000 distinct CDR3 sequences, approximately 3% seen once. This clonotype was counted at least ten times. As yet, its antigen is unknown. The chain couples TRBV28 to TRBJ1-1, with D unresolved. The sequence was collected from a child aged 2-17 years with HIV. Sequencing used CD45RA+ CD4+ T cells from PBMCs, obtained from a donor given antiretroviral therapy, either interrupted or continuous. The subset is: naive CD4+ CD45RA+ CD45RO- T cells. The CDR3 DNA is TGTGCCAGCAGTTTAACGTCCATGAACACTGAAGCTTTCTTT. It is translated as CASSLTSMNTEAFF.